This T cell receptor (beta chain) was recovered during a study of siplizumab effects on memory and regulatory T cells. V shed 4 bases, J shed 5 bases, and the junction held 9 bases outside the gene matches. Germline V lookup: CDR1 MNHEY, CDR2 SVGAGI. The CDR3 spans 15 residues. The method was immunoSEQ multiplex PCR; TCRdb's version includes in-frame clones alone and lacks a portion of them. Among 100,000 or so clones listed, 93% were seen once. The sample taken for sequencing was non-Treg CD4+ T cells sorted from blood. The receptor was isolated from a human donor in good health. The genes are TRBV6-5 and TRBJ1-2; 8 nucleotides align to TRBD1. In DNA, the CDR3 is TGTGCCAGCAGTTCCACCCAGGGGGCTGAATATGGCTACACCTTC. It encodes CASSSTQGAEYGYTF.